This is a list of T cell receptor beta chains from one sample in a study of sequential checkpoint blockade in melanoma. Libraries were prepared by immunoSEQ multiplex PCR; TCRdb keeps only in-frame clonotypes and omits some of them. Of about 22,000 clones in the sample, around 85% were seen once. The material was CD8+ T cells sorted from blood (inferred from file names), obtained from a patient given nivolumab and ipilimumab in sequence. These receptors were taken from a human donor with melanoma. CDR3s include the opening cysteine and the closing phenylalanine or tryptophan. Fields, in order: D gene, J gene, V gene, clone size, CDR3 protein, CDR3 DNA. D genes are given only for firm matches. Only some rows state a clone size, as once, few, many or a class for expanded clones.

D: NA
J: TRBJ2-2
V: TRBV28
size: NA
CDR3: CASSLRAGKGTGELFF
DNA: TGTGCCAGCAGTTTAAGGGCAGGGAAGGGCACCGGGGAGCTGTTTTTT

D: TRBD1
J: TRBJ2-7
V: TRBV29-1
size: NA
CDR3: CSVQGAGEAYEQYF
DNA: TGCAGCGTCCAGGGGGCAGGGGAAGCCTACGAGCAGTACTTC

D: TRBD2
J: TRBJ2-7
V: TRBV6-5
size: few
CDR3: CASSYGTSSYEQYF
DNA: TGTGCCAGCAGTTACGGGACTAGCTCCTACGAGCAGTACTTC

D: TRBD2
J: TRBJ2-7
V: TRBV27
size: NA
CDR3: CASSPGLLYEQYF
DNA: TGTGCCAGCAGCCCGGGACTACTCTACGAGCAGTACTTC

D: NA
J: TRBJ1-5
V: TRBV27
size: NA
CDR3: CASRPLAQNQPQHF
DNA: TGTGCCAGCAGGCCCTTAGCTCAAAATCAGCCCCAGCATTTT

D: NA
J: TRBJ1-2
V: TRBV4-3
size: NA
CDR3: CASSHLGTGGYTF
DNA: TGCGCCAGCAGCCACCTCGGGACTGGTGGCTACACCTTC

D: NA
J: TRBJ2-7
V: TRBV28
size: NA
CDR3: CASSLQGYYEQYF
DNA: TGTGCCAGCAGTTTACAGGGGTACTACGAGCAGTACTTC

D: TRBD2
J: TRBJ2-1
V: TRBV4-2
size: NA
CDR3: CASSPRLAEYNEQFF
DNA: TGTGCCAGCAGCCCTCGACTAGCAGAGTACAATGAGCAGTTCTTC

D: TRBD1
J: TRBJ2-1
V: TRBV6-5
size: NA
CDR3: CASAPGTGLNEQFF
DNA: TGTGCCAGTGCCCCCGGGACAGGACTTAATGAGCAGTTCTTC

D: TRBD2
J: TRBJ2-1
V: TRBV18
size: NA
CDR3: CASSPLASGRGNEQFF
DNA: TGTGCCAGCTCACCACTGGCTAGCGGGAGGGGCAATGAGCAGTTCTTC

D: TRBD1
J: TRBJ2-7
V: TRBV15
size: NA
CDR3: CATSRPGGTGTYEQYF
DNA: TGTGCCACCAGCAGACCCGGCGGGACAGGGACCTACGAGCAGTACTTC

D: TRBD2
J: TRBJ2-1
V: TRBV27
size: NA
CDR3: CASSGLAGDSSYNEQFF
DNA: TGTGCCAGCAGTGGGCTAGCGGGGGACTCCTCCTACAATGAGCAGTTCTTC

D: NA
J: TRBJ1-3
V: TRBV27
size: NA
CDR3: CASRPGAGSSGNTIYF
DNA: TGTGCCAGCAGACCAGGGGCAGGGAGCTCTGGAAACACCATATATTTT

D: NA
J: TRBJ2-7
V: TRBV7-9
size: NA
CDR3: CASSLVGSAYEQYF
DNA: TGTGCCAGCAGCTTAGTCGGCTCAGCGTACGAGCAGTACTTC

D: NA
J: TRBJ2-3
V: TRBV6-5
size: NA
CDR3: CASGAGGTDTQYF
DNA: TGTGCATCGGGGGCGGGGGGCACAGATACGCAGTATTTT

D: NA
J: TRBJ2-7
V: TRBV10-1
size: medium-sized
CDR3: CASSPTGLREQYF
DNA: TGCGCCAGCAGTCCCACAGGGCTTCGGGAGCAGTACTTC

D: NA
J: TRBJ2-7
V: TRBV25-1
size: NA
CDR3: CASSYSSGYEQYF
DNA: TGTGCCAGCAGCTATTCATCGGGCTACGAGCAGTACTTC

D: NA
J: TRBJ2-7
V: TRBV18
size: NA
CDR3: CASSRDNYEQYF
DNA: TGTGCCAGCTCGCGTGACAACTACGAGCAGTACTTC

D: TRBD2
J: TRBJ2-7
V: TRBV4-3
size: NA
CDR3: CASSQAWEGGYEQYF
DNA: TGCGCCAGCAGCCAAGCGTGGGAGGGAGGGTACGAGCAGTACTTC

D: NA
J: TRBJ1-1
V: TRBV4-3
size: NA
CDR3: CASSPAENTEAFF
DNA: TGCGCCAGCAGCCCCGCAGAGAACACTGAAGCTTTCTTT

D: NA
J: TRBJ1-2
V: TRBV4-3
size: NA
CDR3: CASSQVTGANYGYTF
DNA: TGCGCCAGCAGCCAAGTTACAGGAGCTAACTATGGCTACACCTTC

D: NA
J: TRBJ2-7
V: TRBV19
size: NA
CDR3: CASRDTYYEQYF
DNA: TGTGCCAGTAGGGACACCTACTACGAGCAGTACTTC

D: TRBD1
J: TRBJ1-5
V: TRBV5-4
size: NA
CDR3: CASSSGTGNQPQHF
DNA: TGTGCCAGCAGCTCCGGGACAGGGAATCAGCCCCAGCATTTT

D: NA
J: TRBJ1-2
V: TRBV27
size: NA
CDR3: CASRLSGGASYGYTF
DNA: TGTGCCAGCAGATTATCCGGTGGAGCGAGCTATGGCTACACCTTC

D: NA
J: TRBJ2-7
V: TRBV6-6
size: NA
CDR3: CASSTSSGYNEQYF
DNA: TGTGCCAGCAGTACCTCGTCCGGGTATAACGAGCAGTACTTC

D: NA
J: TRBJ2-6
V: TRBV4-1
size: NA
CDR3: CASSQFTARIYSGANVLTF
DNA: TGCGCCAGCAGCCAATTTACAGCAAGAATATACTCTGGGGCCAACGTCCTGACTTTC

D: TRBD2
J: TRBJ2-2
V: TRBV4-1
size: NA
CDR3: CASSHSGTSGRRTTGELFF
DNA: TGCGCCAGCAGCCATTCCGGGACTAGCGGGAGGCGTACCACCGGGGAGCTGTTTTTT